Listed below are T cell receptor beta chains from one sample, sequenced in a study of blood T cell repertoires in COVID-19. Method: immunoSEQ multiplex PCR; TCRdb's copy keeps in-frame clones and lacks some. The sample consists of some 150,000 clones, around 81% of them appearing once. Sequenced material: peripheral blood. These receptor sequences come from a human donor in a cohort sampled during active COVID-19. Each CDR3 is given with its conserved first and last residue. Fields, in order: D gene, clone size, V gene, J gene, CDR3 protein, CDR3 DNA. The D gene is left open where the match is weak. Part of the rows lack a size; the others show once, few, many or a class for expanded clones.

TRBD1	-	TRBV5-8	TRBJ2-1	CASSIRDRAPNEQFF	TGTGCCAGCTCGATCCGGGACAGGGCACCGAATGAGCAGTTCTTC
TRBD1	-	TRBV19	TRBJ1-6	CASSTRTGANNSPLHF	TGTGCCAGTAGTACCCGTACAGGGGCCAATAATTCACCCCTCCACTTT
TRBD1	few	TRBV5-8	TRBJ1-4	CASSVRRGRGEKLFF	TGTGCCAGCAGCGTTAGAAGGGGGCGAGGTGAAAAACTGTTTTTT
-	-	TRBV20-1	TRBJ1-6	CSARLGPPLHF	TGCAGTGCTAGACTAGGCCCACCCCTCCACTTT
-	few	TRBV7-9	TRBJ1-2	CASSLGGTNYGYTF	TGTGCCAGCAGCTTAGGAGGGACTAACTATGGCTACACCTTC
TRBD2	-	TRBV3-1/TRBV3-2	TRBJ2-7	CASSARTSGSYEQYF	TGTGCCAGCAGCGCGCGGACTAGCGGGAGCTACGAGCAGTACTTC
TRBD2	-	TRBV9	TRBJ2-7	CASSPRTSGPYEQYF	TGTGCCAGCAGCCCCCGAACTAGCGGACCCTACGAGCAGTACTTC
TRBD2	-	TRBV5-5	TRBJ2-1	CASSLGAGSYNEQFF	TGTGCCAGCAGCTTGGGAGCGGGATCCTACAATGAGCAGTTCTTC
-	-	TRBV6-1	TRBJ2-7	CASSEGQMLEQYF	TGTGCCAGCAGTGAAGGGCAAATGCTCGAGCAGTACTTC
-	-	TRBV28	TRBJ1-2	CASSSGHVNGYTF	TGTGCCAGCAGTTCGGGACACGTTAATGGCTACACCTTC
TRBD1	-	TRBV7-2	TRBJ1-1	CASSRWTGLSEAFF	TGTGCCAGCAGCCGGTGGACAGGGCTTTCTGAAGCTTTCTTT
-	-	TRBV9	TRBJ1-1	CASSVGQHTEAFF	TGTGCCAGCAGCGTCGGACAGCACACTGAAGCTTTCTTT
-	-	TRBV3-1/TRBV3-2	TRBJ1-2	CASSQGTHPYGYTF	TGTGCCAGCAGCCAAGGGACTCATCCTTATGGCTACACCTTC
TRBD1	-	TRBV7-9	TRBJ1-1	CASSLSQGRTEAFF	TGTGCCAGCAGCTTATCACAGGGGAGGACTGAAGCTTTCTTT
-	-	TRBV6-5	TRBJ1-3	CASSYEISGNTIYF	TGTGCCAGCAGTTATGAGATCTCTGGAAACACCATATATTTT
-	once	TRBV14	TRBJ2-7	CASSLGGSGVYMEQYF	TGTGCCAGCAGCCTTGGAGGCTCCGGGGTTTATATGGAGCAGTACTTC
TRBD1	-	TRBV19	TRBJ1-4	CASSISTGEGEKLFF	TGTGCCAGTAGTATTTCGACAGGGGAAGGAGAAAAACTGTTTTTT
TRBD1	-	TRBV5-1	TRBJ1-3	CASSLGGQDKRGNTIYF	TGCGCCAGCAGCTTGGGTGGACAGGATAAAAGAGGAAACACCATATATTTT
-	-	TRBV19	TRBJ2-2	CASIGGVPGELFF	TGTGCCAGTATAGGGGGGGTCCCCGGGGAGCTGTTTTTT
-	-	TRBV10-1	TRBJ1-2	CASSQDSYGYTF	TGCGCCAGCAGTCAAGACAGTTATGGCTACACCTTC
-	-	TRBV7-8	TRBJ1-5	CASSFDNGGAGQPQHF	TGTGCCAGCAGCTTCGATAACGGGGGGGCGGGTCAGCCCCAGCATTTT
-	few	TRBV7-2	TRBJ2-2	CASSFLLGGVTGELFF	TGTGCCAGCAGCTTTCTTCTGGGGGGAGTAACCGGGGAGCTGTTTTTT
TRBD1	-	TRBV19	TRBJ1-1	CASSEGRGFTEAFF	TGTGCCAGTAGTGAAGGCAGGGGGTTCACTGAAGCTTTCTTT
TRBD1	-	TRBV3-1/TRBV3-2	TRBJ1-2	CASSRGNRGIAGYTF	TGTGCCAGCAGCCGAGGGAACAGGGGAATAGCTGGCTACACCTTC
-	-	TRBV27	TRBJ2-7	CASRPAWGGGGEQYF	TGTGCCAGCAGGCCAGCGTGGGGGGGAGGGGGCGAGCAGTACTTC
TRBD2	-	TRBV7-9	TRBJ2-1	CATGLAGPDEQFF	TGTGCCACTGGACTAGCGGGACCCGATGAGCAGTTCTTC
TRBD2	-	TRBV2	TRBJ2-7	CASSAAGSGVPFYEQYF	TGTGCCAGCAGTGCGGCTGGTAGCGGGGTCCCTTTCTACGAGCAGTACTTC
TRBD1	-	TRBV23-1	TRBJ2-7	CASSPDDRGDHEQYF	TGCGCCAGCAGTCCGGACGACAGGGGCGACCACGAGCAGTACTTC